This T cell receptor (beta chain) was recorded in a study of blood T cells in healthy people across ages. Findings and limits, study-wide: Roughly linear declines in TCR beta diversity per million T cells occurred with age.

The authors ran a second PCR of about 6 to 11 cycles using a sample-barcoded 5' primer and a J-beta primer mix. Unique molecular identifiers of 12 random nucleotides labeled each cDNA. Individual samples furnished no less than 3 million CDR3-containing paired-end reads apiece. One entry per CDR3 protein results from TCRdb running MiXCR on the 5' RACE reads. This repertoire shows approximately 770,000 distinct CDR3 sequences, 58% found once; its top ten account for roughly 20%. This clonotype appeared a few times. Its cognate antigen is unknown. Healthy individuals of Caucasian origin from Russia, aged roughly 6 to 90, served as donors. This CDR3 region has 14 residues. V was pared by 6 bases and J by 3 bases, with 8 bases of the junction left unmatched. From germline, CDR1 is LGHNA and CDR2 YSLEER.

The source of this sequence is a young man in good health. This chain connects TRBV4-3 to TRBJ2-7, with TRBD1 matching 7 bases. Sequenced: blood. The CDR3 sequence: CASSHGTADYEQYF. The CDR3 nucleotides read TGCGCCAGCAGTCACGGGACAGCGGACTACGAGCAGTACTTC.